The 32 T cell receptor beta chains below come from one sample, sequenced in a study of cytomegalovirus exposure and HLA in healthy donors. Primers for the PCR totalled 60 Vbeta and 13 Jbeta. The assay was immunoSEQ multiplex PCR, and TCRdb's table has in-frame clones only and misses some. The sample holds 100,000 or so clones, over 65% seen once. Specimen: PBMCs. The source of these receptors is a middle-aged man in good health and CMV-seronegative.

This clone was detected only once. This chain uses TRBV23-1 with TRBJ1-2, with D possibly being TRBD1 (5 bases). TRBV23-1 is treated as an ORF (open reading frame) with a function not yet certain. V was pared by 4 bases and J by 3 bases, with 12 bases between. This CDR3 region has 14 residues. CDR3 DNA sequence: TGCGCCAGCAGTCCAGTGGACACCGACTATGGCTACACCTTC. This codes for CASSPVDTDYGYTF.

This chain uses TRBV20-1 with TRBJ1-2, with D perhaps TRBD1 (6 bases). This CDR3 is 11 amino acids long. CDR1 and CDR2 (germline): DFQATT, SNEGSKA (reference sequence). The CDR3 loop is CKGGGDYGYTF. The DNA of the CDR3 is TGCAAAGGGGGGGGTGACTATGGCTACACCTTC.

This clone occurred a few times. The rearrangement joins TRBV9 to TRBJ1-2, with D possibly matching TRBD1 (5 bases). Germline V gives CDR1 SGDLS, CDR2 YYNGEE. The ends were cut back, 4 bases at V and 5 bases at J, with 9 bases in the middle. The CDR3 is made up of 12 amino acids. The CDR3 sequence is CASSKGMYGYTF. The DNA of the CDR3 is TGTGCCAGCAGCAAGGGGATGTATGGCTACACCTTC.

This sequence joins TRBV5-5 and TRBJ1-6; no firm D call. The CDR3 totals 15 residues. Trimming took 4 bases from V and 13 from J, leaving 21 bases between them. Germline V gene sequence: CDR1 SGHKS, CDR2 YYEKEE (reference sequence). In DNA, the CDR3 is TGTGCCAGCAGCCAATTCGTCGAGCACTCGAGGCCCCTCCACTTT. As protein: CASSQFVEHSRPLHF.

V is TRBV5-1 and J is TRBJ2-1; no firm D call. Trimming stripped 0 bases from V and 3 bases from J, with 4 bases between. CDR1 and CDR2 from the germline V gene are SGHRS and YFSETQ. The CDR3 loop spans 13 amino acids. CDR3 region: CASSLASYNEQFF. In DNA, the CDR3 is TGCGCCAGCAGCTTGGCGAGCTACAATGAGCAGTTCTTC. The full variable domain, in which reference TRBV5-1 and TRBJ2-1 provide the parts outside the CDR3, is KAGVTQTPRYLIKTRGQQVTLSCSPISGHRSVSWYQQTPGQGLQFLFEYFSETQRNKGNFPGRFSGRQFSNSRSEMNVSTLELGDSALYLCASSLASYNEQFFGPGTRLTVL.

The chain uses TRBV2 and TRBJ2-2; D might be TRBD1 (6 bases). This CDR3 comprises 13 residues. Trimming pared 4 bases from V and 4 bases from J, leaving 7 bases between. Germline CDR1 is SNHLY and CDR2 is FYNNEI. CDR3 nucleotide sequence: TGTGCCAGCAGTGGGACAGTCACCGGGGAGCTGTTTTTT. This sequence encodes CASSGTVTGELFF.

V is TRBV5-8 and J is TRBJ1-2, with TRBD1 as a possible D gene (6 bases). Germline CDR1 reads SGHTS; CDR2 reads YDEGEE. Trimming pared 1 base from V and 4 bases from J, leaving 14 bases between. This CDR3 spans 15 amino acids. CDR3 residues: CASSLFQGLGYGYTF. The CDR3 DNA sequence: TGTGCCAGCAGCTTGTTTCAGGGGCTCGGCTATGGCTACACCTTC.

This clone appeared once. The CDR3 DNA reads TGCGCCAGCAGCCCACCTACAGGGGAAGGCTACACCTTC. It specifies CASSPPTGEGYTF. The genes are TRBV5-1 and TRBJ1-2; 7 bases match TRBD1. The germline gives CDR1 SGHRS, CDR2 YFSETQ. V shed 4 bases and J 8 bases; nucleotides not matched to a gene: 8. The CDR3 runs to 13 residues. The full variable domain, its missing parts supplied by reference TRBV5-1 and TRBJ1-2, is KAGVTQTPRYLIKTRGQQVTLSCSPISGHRSVSWYQQTPGQGLQFLFEYFSETQRNKGNFPGRFSGRQFSNSRSEMNVSTLELGDSALYLCASSPPTGEGYTFGSGTRLTVV.

As concerns this clone: This sample also contains other DNA sequences that code for the same CDR3. The CDR3 DNA reads as TGTGCCAGCAGCCAGGGGGCACAAGAGACCCAGTACTTC. Residues: CASSQGAQETQYF. The chain recombines TRBV7-3 with TRBJ2-5; 8 bases map to TRBD1. There are 13 residues in the CDR3. The germline V gene encodes CDR1 SGHTA and CDR2 FQGTGA. Trimming cost V 5 bases and J 2 bases; bases outside gene matches: 1. The variable domain in full, with the rest retrieved from reference TRBV7-3 and TRBJ2-5, is GAGVSQTPSNKVTEKGKYVELRCDPISGHTALYWYRQSLGQGPEFLIYFQGTGAADDSGLPNDRFFAVRPEGSVSTLKIQRTERGDSAVYLCASSQGAQETQYFGPGTRLLVL.

V gene TRBV7-3 combines with J gene TRBJ1-6, with D perhaps matching TRBD1 (5 bases). CDR3 size: 16 residues. Deletions cut 8 bases from V and 7 bases from J, with 21 bases between. CDR1 is SGHTA, CDR2 FQGTGA, per germline. CDR3 sequence: CASAMNGPGINSPLHF. For the CDR3, the DNA is TGTGCCAGCGCCATGAACGGACCAGGGATCAATTCACCCCTCCACTTT.

This sequence joins TRBV9 and TRBJ1-5, with 9 positions matching TRBD1. V was clipped by 0 bases and J by 4 bases; unmatched bases: 8. This CDR3 comprises 17 residues. Germline V CDR1 and CDR2: SGDLS, YYNGEE. The CDR3: CASSVDGGQGSNQPQHF. CDR3 coding DNA: TGTGCCAGCAGCGTAGACGGGGGACAGGGATCTAATCAGCCCCAGCATTTT.

The chain links TRBV15 to TRBJ1-5; D may be TRBD1 (5 bases). V gave up 4 bases and J gave up 9 bases, with 16 bases separating them. The CDR3 has 14 amino acids. From germline, CDR1 is LNHNV and CDR2 YYDKDF (reference sequence). CDR3 in amino acids: CATSMKIQGLPQHF. CDR3 sequence (DNA): TGTGCCACCAGCATGAAAATTCAGGGACTGCCCCAGCATTTT.

This clone appeared a few times. The chain joins TRBV4-1 to TRBJ2-2, with D maybe TRBD2 (6 bases). The CDR3 runs to 15 residues. Trimming cost V 4 bases and J 5 bases, with 14 bases left between them. CDR1 is MGHRA, CDR2 YSYEKL, per germline. In DNA, the CDR3 is TGCGCCAGCAGCCTTCGGGGGTCTGGGACCGGGGAGCTGTTTTTT. It translates to CASSLRGSGTGELFF.

V usage is TRBV5-6 and J usage is TRBJ2-1; the match to TRBD2 covers 7 bases. The germline V gene has CDR1 SGHDT and CDR2 YYEEEE. This CDR3 has 12 residues. The chain's CDR3 is CLSGFGFNEQFF. The CDR3 DNA reads as TGTCTTAGCGGGTTCGGGTTCAATGAGCAGTTCTTC.

The chain carries TRBV4-1 and TRBJ2-1, with 7 bases that match TRBD2. Germline trimming cut 4 bases from V and 4 bases from J; bases unmatched to any gene: 7. The CDR3 sequence is 15 residues long. Per the germline V gene, CDR1 is MGHRA and CDR2 is YSYEKL. CDR3 loop: CASSPSAGVYNEQFF. The CDR3 DNA reads as TGCGCCAGCAGCCCTTCTGCGGGGGTTTACAATGAGCAGTTCTTC.

For this clone: This sample includes further DNA sequences coding for the same CDR3. The J gene is TRBJ1-1, the V gene TRBV6-6, with D tentatively TRBD1 (5 bases). The CDR3 totals 14 residues. Deletions cut 2 bases from V and 1 base from J, with 8 bases between. Germline V CDR1 and CDR2: MNHNY, SVGAGI (reference sequence). For the CDR3, the DNA is TGTGCCAGCAGTTACGGGGGGGGGAACACTGAAGCTTTCTTT. It encodes CASSYGGGNTEAFF.

This sequence joins TRBV5-1 and TRBJ1-6, with D possibly TRBD1 on 5 matching bases. Germline V gives CDR1 SGHRS, CDR2 YFSETQ. The CDR3 is 16 amino acids. V was shortened by 1 base and J by 0 bases, with 8 bases between the two germline ends. CDR3 loop: CASSLMTDSYNSPLHF. In DNA form, the CDR3 reads TGCGCCAGCAGCTTGATGACAGACTCCTATAATTCACCCCTCCACTTT.

The chain has TRBV2 and TRBJ1-1, with a possible D match to TRBD1 (5 bases). The germline V gene encodes CDR1 SNHLY and CDR2 FYNNEI. This CDR3 has 9 residues. Between the trimmed V and J ends, which lost 6 bases and 11 bases, there was a span of 7 bases. In DNA, the CDR3 is TGTGCCAGCAGGGACAAGGCTTTCTTT. Translation: CASRDKAFF.

This chain links TRBV9 with TRBJ1-2; D unclear. Trimming shortened V by 2 bases and J by 5 bases, and 13 bases separated the two germline ends. The germline gives CDR1 SGDLS, CDR2 YYNGEE. The CDR3 extends over 14 amino acids. In DNA, the CDR3 is TGTGCCAGCAGCGTTACAGAGTTTTTTTATGGCTACACCTTC. Protein: CASSVTEFFYGYTF. The full variable domain, rest sourced from reference TRBV9 and TRBJ1-2, is DSGVTQTPKHLITATGQRVTLRCSPRSGDLSVYWYQQSLDQGLQFLIQYYNGEERAKGNILERFSAQQFPDLHSELNLSSLELGDSALYFCASSVTEFFYGYTFGSGTRLTVV.

The V gene is TRBV7-9, the J gene TRBJ2-7; 8 bases are a match to TRBD1. Trimming removed 2 bases from V and 3 bases from J; junction bases left unmatched: 6. CDR1 SEHNR and CDR2 FQNEAQ come from the germline V gene (reference sequence). This CDR3 is 15 amino acids long. The CDR3 DNA reads as TGTGCCAGCAGCTTAATACAGGGGGAGGACTACGAGCAGTACTTC. Translated: CASSLIQGEDYEQYF.

This clone appeared a few times. This chain connects TRBV27 to TRBJ1-2, with 8 bases identical to TRBD1. This CDR3 contains 13 residues. CDR1 is MNHEY and CDR2 is SMNVEV in the germline V gene (reference sequence). Trimming at V came to 5 bases and at J to 8 bases, leaving 7 bases not matched to a gene. CDR3 region: CASSADRAWGYTF. In DNA form, the CDR3 reads TGTGCCAGCAGTGCGGACAGGGCTTGGGGCTACACCTTC.

The chain joins TRBV9 to TRBJ1-6, with 7 positions matching TRBD1. V trimming: 2 bases; J trimming: 9 bases; junction bases outside the gene matches: 8. Germline CDR1 and CDR2: SGDLS and YYNGEE. This CDR3 spans 15 amino acids. As DNA, the CDR3 is TGTGCCAGCAGCGTTACAGGGGATCCGAGTTCACCCCTCCACTTT. It codes for CASSVTGDPSSPLHF.

The genes are TRBV7-3 and TRBJ1-1, with D perhaps TRBD1 (5 bases). Trimming pared 5 bases from V and 0 bases from J, leaving 10 bases between. Germline CDR1 and CDR2: SGHTA and FQGTGA. The CDR3 length is 14 residues. CDR3 sequence reads: CASSMQGLNTEAFF. Written as DNA, the CDR3 is TGTGCCAGCAGCATGCAGGGTCTGAACACTGAAGCTTTCTTT. The full variable domain, with the rest looked up from reference TRBV7-3 and TRBJ1-1, is GAGVSQTPSNKVTEKGKYVELRCDPISGHTALYWYRQSLGQGPEFLIYFQGTGAADDSGLPNDRFFAVRPEGSVSTLKIQRTERGDSAVYLCASSMQGLNTEAFFGQGTRLTVV.

This CDR3 reads CASSGDRAGEQYF. The CDR3 bases are TGTGCCAGCAGCGGCGACAGGGCTGGAGAGCAGTACTTC. The rearrangement uses TRBV5-4 and TRBJ2-7; 7 positions match TRBD1. V shed 4 bases, J shed 7 bases, and the junction held 8 bases outside the gene matches. The CDR3 runs 13 residues. CDR1 SGHNT and CDR2 YYREEE come from the germline V gene (reference sequence).

The J gene is TRBJ1-1, the V gene TRBV5-1, with 8 bases identical to TRBD1. Germline V gene data show CDR1 as SGHRS and CDR2 as YFSETQ. V lost 5 bases to trimming and J lost 4 bases; unmatched junction nucleotides: 10. This CDR3 spans 15 amino acids. In DNA form, the CDR3 reads TGCGCCAGCAGGCAGGGGGCGCATTTTGGCACTGAAGCTTTCTTT. Its protein is CASRQGAHFGTEAFF.

The gene calls are TRBV6-1 and TRBJ2-3, with TRBD1 matching over 7 bases. Germline V gene lookup returns CDR1 MNHNS and CDR2 SASEGT. V shed 3 bases and J 7 bases; nucleotides not matched to a gene: 7. The CDR3 sequence is 14 residues long. In DNA form, the CDR3 reads TGTGCCAGCAGTGAGATGACAGGGTCCAATACGCAGTATTTT. Protein sequence: CASSEMTGSNTQYF.

The V call is TRBV6-6, the J call TRBJ2-7; perhaps TRBD1 as D (6 bases). CDR1 and CDR2 from the germline V gene are MNHNY and SVGAGI (reference sequence). The germline V and J ends were trimmed by 6 bases and 6 bases, with 18 bases remaining between them. CDR3 length equals 14 residues. Here the CDR3 reads CASSRGQNSREQYF. The CDR3 DNA follows: TGTGCCAGCAGCCGGGGACAAAACTCTCGCGAGCAGTACTTC.

In its sample, this clone was seen a few times. This chain joins TRBV29-1 and TRBJ1-6; D remains unclear. Germline CDR1 reads SQVTM; CDR2 reads ANQGSEA. The V end lost 7 bases, the J end lost 4 bases, and 8 bases lay between the germline ends. This CDR3 has 12 amino acids. This chain's CDR3 is CSAGEYNSPLHF. CDR3 DNA sequence: TGCAGCGCCGGGGAGTATAATTCACCCCTCCACTTT.

The chain combines TRBV28 with TRBJ2-5, with D possibly matching TRBD2 (6 bases). Germline CDR1 reads MDHEN; CDR2 reads SYDVKM. Between the trimmed V and J ends, which lost 2 bases and 4 bases, there was a span of 11 bases. The CDR3 sequence is 14 residues long. CDR3 in amino acids: CASSLGGAGETQYF. Written as DNA, the CDR3 is TGTGCCAGCAGTTTAGGCGGGGCCGGAGAGACCCAGTACTTC.

The chain carries TRBV12-1 and TRBJ2-5; the D call of TRBD1 is as the table states it, not checked on the DNA. The J call could be wrong; TRBJ2-7 is a better fit for the DNA end. TRBV12-1 is given as a pseudogene. The CDR3 runs to 20 residues. The CDR3 sequence is CASSFPHGQGVQPVSYEQYF. In nucleotides, the CDR3 is TGTGCCAGCAGCTTTCCCCACGGACAGGGCGTCCAGCCTGTATCCTACGAGCAGTACTTC.

The chain has TRBV6-5 and TRBJ2-5; maybe TRBD1 (6 bases). The DNA matches TRBJ2-7 better at its end, which makes the J call doubtful. The CDR3 consists of 12 residues. Germline V gene lookup returns CDR1 MNHEY and CDR2 SVGAGI. The CDR3 DNA is TGTGCCAGCAGTGTACAGGGTGACGAGCAGTACTTC. It yields the protein CASSVQGDEQYF.

V usage is TRBV7-3 and J usage is TRBJ1-3; the match to TRBD1 covers 8 bases. The germline V gene encodes CDR1 SGHTA and CDR2 FQGTGA. The CDR3 is 16 amino acids. V shed 5 bases, J shed 0 bases, and the junction held 6 bases outside the gene matches. The CDR3 here is CASSVTGGNSGNTIYF. The CDR3, as DNA: TGTGCCAGCAGCGTCACAGGGGGTAACTCTGGAAACACCATATATTTT.